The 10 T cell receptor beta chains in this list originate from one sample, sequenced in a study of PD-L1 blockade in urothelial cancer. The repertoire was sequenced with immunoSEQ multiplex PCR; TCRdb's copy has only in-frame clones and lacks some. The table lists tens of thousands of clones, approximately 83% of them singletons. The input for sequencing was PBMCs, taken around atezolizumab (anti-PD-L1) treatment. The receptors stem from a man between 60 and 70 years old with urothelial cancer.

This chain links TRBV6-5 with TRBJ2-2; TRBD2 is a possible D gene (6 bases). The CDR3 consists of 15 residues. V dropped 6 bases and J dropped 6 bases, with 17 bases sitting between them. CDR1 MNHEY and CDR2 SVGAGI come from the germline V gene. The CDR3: CASRAGTRLSGELFF. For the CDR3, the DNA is TGTGCCAGCAGGGCCGGGACTCGTCTGTCCGGGGAGCTGTTTTTT.

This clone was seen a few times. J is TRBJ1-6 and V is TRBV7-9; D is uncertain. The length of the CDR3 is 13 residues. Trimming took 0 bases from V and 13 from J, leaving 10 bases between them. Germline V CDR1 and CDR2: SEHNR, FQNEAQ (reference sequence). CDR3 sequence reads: CASSLARRSPLHF. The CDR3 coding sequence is TGTGCCAGCAGCTTAGCGCGAAGGAGCCCCCTCCACTTT.

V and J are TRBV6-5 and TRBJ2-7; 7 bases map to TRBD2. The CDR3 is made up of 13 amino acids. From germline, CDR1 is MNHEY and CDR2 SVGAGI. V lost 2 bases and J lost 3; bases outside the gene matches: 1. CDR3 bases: TGTGCCAGCAGTTACGGGACTAACTACGAGCAGTACTTC. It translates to CASSYGTNYEQYF.

CDR3 nucleotide sequence: TGCAGCGTTGGGACAGGTGGCTACACCTTC. Translating gives CSVGTGGYTF. The chain recombines TRBV29-1 with TRBJ1-2; the match to TRBD1 covers 7 bases. Losses at the gene ends were 4 bases for V and 7 bases for J; bases not matched to a gene: 0. The CDR3 extends over 10 amino acids. The germline V gene has CDR1 SQVTM and CDR2 ANQGSEA.

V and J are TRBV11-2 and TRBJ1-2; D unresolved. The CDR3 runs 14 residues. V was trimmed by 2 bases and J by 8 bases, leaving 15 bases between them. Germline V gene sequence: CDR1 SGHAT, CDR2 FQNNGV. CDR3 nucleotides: TGTGCCAGCAGCTTATTTACAGCCTATGAGGGCTACACCTTC. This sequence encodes CASSLFTAYEGYTF.

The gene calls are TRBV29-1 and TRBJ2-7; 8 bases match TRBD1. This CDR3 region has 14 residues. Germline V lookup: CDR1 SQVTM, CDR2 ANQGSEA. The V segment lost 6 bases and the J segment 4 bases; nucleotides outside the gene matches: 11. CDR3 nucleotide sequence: TGCAGCGTCCGGACAGGGCTGGTCGGGTACGAGCAGTACTTC. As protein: CSVRTGLVGYEQYF.

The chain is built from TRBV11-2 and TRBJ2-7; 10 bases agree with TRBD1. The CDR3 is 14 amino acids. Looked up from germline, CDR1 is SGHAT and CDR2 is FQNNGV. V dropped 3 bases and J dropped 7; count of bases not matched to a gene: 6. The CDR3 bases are TGTGCCAGCAGCTTCGGGACAGGGGTGGGTGAGCAGTACTTC. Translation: CASSFGTGVGEQYF. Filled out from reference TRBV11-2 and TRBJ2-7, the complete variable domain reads EAGVAQSPRYKIIEKRQSVAFWCNPISGHATLYWYQQILGQGPKLLIQFQNNGVVDDSQLPKDRFSAERLKGVDSTLKIQPAKLEDSAVYLCASSFGTGVGEQYFGPGTRLTVT.

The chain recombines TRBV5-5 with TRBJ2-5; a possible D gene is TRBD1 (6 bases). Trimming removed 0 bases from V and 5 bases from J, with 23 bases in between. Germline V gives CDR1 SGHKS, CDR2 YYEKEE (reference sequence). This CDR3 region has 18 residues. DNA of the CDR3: TGTGCCAGCAGCTTGGTCCAACAGGGAAGACGGATCGGGGAGACCCAGTACTTC. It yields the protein CASSLVQQGRRIGETQYF.

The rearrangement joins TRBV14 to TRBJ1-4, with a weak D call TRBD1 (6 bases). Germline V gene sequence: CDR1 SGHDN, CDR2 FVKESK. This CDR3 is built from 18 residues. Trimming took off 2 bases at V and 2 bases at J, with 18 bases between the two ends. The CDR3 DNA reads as TGTGCCAGCAGCCAATATTTCGGGGGGCCGGGGACTAATGAAAAACTGTTTTTT. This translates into CASSQYFGGPGTNEKLFF.

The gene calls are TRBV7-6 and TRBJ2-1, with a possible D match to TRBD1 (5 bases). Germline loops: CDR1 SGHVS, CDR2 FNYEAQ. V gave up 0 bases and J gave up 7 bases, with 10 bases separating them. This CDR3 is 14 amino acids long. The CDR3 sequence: CASSLATQGNEQFF. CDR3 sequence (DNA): TGTGCCAGCAGCTTAGCAACCCAGGGTAATGAGCAGTTCTTC.